This T cell receptor (beta chain) was found in a study of blood T cell repertoires in COVID-19. About the research overall: The samples span acute and convalescent COVID-19 from the United States, Italy and Spain. Nucleic acid was either cDNA or gDNA, and it came from T cells, B-cell-depleted T cells, or PBMCs.

The CDR3 is 14 residues long. J lost 5 bases, V lost 1 base, and 2 bases had no gene match. Per the germline V gene, CDR1 is PRHDT and CDR2 is FYEKMQ (reference sequence). As originally analysed: Reference gene primer amplification gave estimated nucleated cell counts. Profiling relied on immunoSEQ multiplex PCR, and the TCRdb table lists in-frame clones only, not all of them. The V and J calls and clone size come from that table; D and trimming were worked out from the DNA. The sample lists roughly 100,000 clones; roughly 83% were seen once. This clone was found once. The rearrangement joins TRBV13 to TRBJ2-3, with 8 positions matching TRBD2. Sequencing was done on a sample of peripheral blood. The source is a woman older than 75 with active or convalescent COVID-19. The chain's CDR3 is CASSLAGGIDTQYF. For the CDR3, the DNA is TGTGCCAGCAGCTTAGCGGGAGGGATAGATACGCAGTATTTT.